This T cell receptor (beta chain) was identified during a study of blood T cells in healthy people across ages. This clonotype was seen a handful of times. Germline values: CDR1 SGDLS, CDR2 YYNGEE. J lost 7 bases, V lost 2 bases, and 13 bases had no gene match. This CDR3 region has 16 residues. Total RNA was extracted at no less than 6 micrograms per sample. Sample-barcoded 5' priming and a J-beta primer mix drove a second PCR of about 6 to 12 cycles. MiXCR, applied by TCRdb to the 5' RACE reads, yields one record per CDR3 protein. The repertoire holds fewer than 2,000,000 distinct CDR3 sequences, with 34% as singletons.

Input material: blood. This chain uses TRBV9 with TRBJ2-7; 9 bases are a match to TRBD1. This sequence originates from a woman aged 25-40 years in good health. DNA for the CDR3: TGTGCCAGCAGCGTGGGGCCCGGGACAGGGCCTGAGGAGCAGTACTTC. Its protein product is CASSVGPGTGPEEQYF.